The clone carrying this TCR beta chain showed up just a few times. Its antigen is not known. The V and J ends lost 3 bases and 6 bases respectively, with 12 bases between them. The germline gives CDR1 SQVTM, CDR2 ANQGSEA. The CDR3 is 12 residues long. This entry comes from a study of CD8+ T cells in alopecia areata. For the study at large: Tofacitinib ran for 6 to 18 months before 6 months off drug. Points from the study as a whole: In lesional scalp, particularly from alopecia totalis/universalis, clonality was higher than in normal scalp. Under tofacitinib, fewer expanded CD8+ clones appeared among the top 100 scalp clones.

Isolated RNA was reverse transcribed into cDNA used as the sequencing template. Profiled with immunoSEQ multiplex PCR; TCRdb holds only in-frame clones, not every one. Altogether hundreds of thousands of clones are present, about 60% being singletons, with the ten largest covering roughly 0.88%. Treatment described: oral pan-JAK inhibitor, 5-10 mg twice daily. Lesional scalp punch biopsies and peripheral blood were collected from alopecia areata patients. The specimen comprised CD4+ T cells sorted from blood, sampled around week 54, from a patient treated with tofacitinib. This clonotype was sampled from a human donor with alopecia areata. The chain is built from TRBV29-1 and TRBJ2-7, with D perhaps matching TRBD1 or TRBD2 (7 bases each). This chain's CDR3 is CSVDDREGEQYF. The CDR3 DNA sequence: TGCAGCGTTGATGACAGGGAGGGCGAGCAGTACTTC.